Shown below are 32 T cell receptor beta chains from a single sample sequenced in a study of CD8 T cells in ankylosing spondylitis. From the 5' RACE reads, TCRdb called clonotypes with MiXCR, one entry per CDR3 protein. The sample shows 210,000 or so distinct CDR3 sequences, around 24% of them seen only once. The sequencing sample was made of blood, either unsorted or a sorted T cell fraction (not recorded which). These receptor sequences come from a male donor with ankylosing spondylitis or in good health (not recorded which).

V is TRBV12-3 or TRBV12-4 and J is TRBJ2-3, with 9 bases aligning to TRBD2. Trimming at V came to 8 bases and at J to 5 bases, leaving 5 bases not matched to a gene. This CDR3 comprises 13 residues. This chain's CDR3 is CASGLAGLDTQYF. The CDR3 DNA follows: TGTGCCAGCGGGCTAGCGGGGTTAGATACGCAGTATTTT.

The chain recombines TRBV20-1 with TRBJ1-1, with TRBD1 as a possible D gene (5 bases). The germline gives CDR1 DFQATT, CDR2 SNEGSKA (reference sequence). CDR3 length: 17 residues. Trimming left V 4 bases short and J 4 bases short, with 25 bases between. The chain's CDR3 is CSAKGGDPRGGSTEAFF. For the CDR3, the DNA is TGCAGTGCTAAGGGAGGGGACCCGAGGGGCGGTAGCACTGAAGCTTTCTTT.

This clonotype came up a few times. The chain uses TRBV6-5 and TRBJ2-1; possible D gene TRBD2, 6 bases. This CDR3 is built from 18 residues. Germline lookup yields CDR1 MNHEY and CDR2 SVGAGI. The V gene lost 2 bases and the J gene lost 5 bases, with 22 bases spanning the gap. CDR3 coding DNA: TGTGCCAGCAGTTACCCGTCAATGCTAGCGCAGAATCACAATGAGCAGTTCTTC. Translation gives CASSYPSMLAQNHNEQFF.

This clonotype was picked up many times. This rearrangement joins TRBV29-1 to TRBJ1-4; no clear D. The CDR3 has 12 residues. V was shortened by 4 bases and J by 3 bases, with 6 bases between the two germline ends. From germline, CDR1 is SQVTM and CDR2 ANQGSEA. CDR3 protein: CSVGLSNEKLFF. DNA of the CDR3: TGCAGCGTTGGGTTATCTAATGAAAAACTGTTTTTT.

This clonotype was detected only a few times. A read error is possible here, since a much larger clone lies one base away. The chain combines TRBV6-4 with TRBJ1-1; TRBD1 might be the D (5 bases). The CDR3 contains 12 residues. Germline V gene lookup returns CDR1 MRHNA and CDR2 SNTAGT. V gave up 10 bases and J gave up 7 bases, with 16 bases separating them. The CDR3 nucleotides read TGTGCCATCCCAGGGTCGACGGATGAAGCTTTCTTT. Protein product: CAIPGSTDEAFF.

This clonotype has ten or more counts. The chain combines TRBV5-1 with TRBJ2-4, with D unclear. Trimming removed 0 bases from V and 4 bases from J, with 5 bases in between. The V gene's germline CDR1 is SGHRS and CDR2 YFSETQ. The CDR3 runs 13 residues. The CDR3 spells CASSLAPKNIQYF. The DNA for the CDR3 is TGCGCCAGCAGCTTGGCCCCGAAAAACATTCAGTACTTC.

V gene TRBV6-2 or TRBV6-3 combines with J gene TRBJ2-2, with TRBD2 matching over 14 bases. CDR3 length equals 17 residues. Germline CDR1 MNHEY, CDR2 SVGEGT. V lost 6 bases and J lost 1; bases outside the gene matches: 4. The CDR3 DNA is TGTGCCAGCAGACCGGGACTAGCGGGAGTGAACACCGGGGAGCTGTTTTTT. Translation: CASRPGLAGVNTGELFF.

Many counts were recorded for this clonotype. The CDR3 sequence is CASSLRNEQFF. In DNA form, the CDR3 reads TGTGCCAGCAGTTTACGCAATGAGCAGTTCTTC. V and J are TRBV27 and TRBJ2-1; no firm D call. The germline CDR1 and CDR2 sequences are MNHEY and SMNVEV (reference sequence). The CDR3 contains 11 residues. The V end was cut by 2 bases, the J end by 6 bases, with 2 bases between.

The rearrangement links TRBV2 to TRBJ2-2; 11 bases match TRBD1. The CDR3 sequence is 16 residues long. Trimming removed 5 bases from V and 5 bases from J; junction bases left unmatched: 7. CDR1 SNHLY and CDR2 FYNNEI come from the germline V gene. CDR3 region: CASSTGTGGRTGELFF. CDR3 DNA sequence: TGTGCCAGCAGTACCGGGACAGGGGGAAGAACCGGGGAGCTGTTTTTT.

The gene calls are TRBV12-3 or TRBV12-4 and TRBJ1-6, with D uncertain. The CDR3 has 15 residues. V lost 1 base and J 5 bases, leaving 9 bases between the germline ends. The CDR3 loop reads CASSLVNGNNSPLHF. CDR3 bases: TGTGCCAGCAGTTTAGTGAACGGGAATAATTCACCCCTCCACTTT.

This clonotype appeared many times. V usage is TRBV5-5 and J usage is TRBJ2-1, with TRBD2 matching 8 bases. Per germline, CDR1 SGHKS and CDR2 YYEKEE (reference sequence). V was clipped by 0 bases and J by 8 bases; unmatched bases: 4. This CDR3 is 14 amino acids long. In nucleotides, the CDR3 is TGTGCCAGCAGCTTGGGTGCGACTAGCGATGAGCAGTTCTTC. Translation gives CASSLGATSDEQFF.

As to this clonotype: A much larger clonotype is one base distant, so this may be a read error. The V and J genes are TRBV20-1 and TRBJ2-7; D is perhaps TRBD1 or TRBD2 (5 bases each). The ends were cut back, 1 base at V and 4 bases at J, with 17 bases in the middle. Germline CDR1 is DFQATT and CDR2 is SNEGSKA (reference sequence). The CDR3 runs to 15 residues. The CDR3 protein is CSARGGASRRYEQYF. Written as DNA, the CDR3 is TGCAGTGCTAGAGGTGGGGCTAGCCGGAGGTACGAGCAGTACTTC.

This clonotype has at least ten counts. The chain uses TRBV28 and TRBJ2-1; the match to TRBD1 covers 9 bases. The CDR3 has 15 residues. Losses at the gene ends were 4 bases for V and 7 bases for J; bases not matched to a gene: 8. Germline CDR1 MDHEN, CDR2 SYDVKM. The CDR3 sequence: CASSSPGTGRNEQFF. The CDR3, as DNA: TGTGCCAGCAGTTCACCCGGGACAGGGAGGAATGAGCAGTTCTTC.

At least ten counts were recorded for this clonotype. The rearrangement uses TRBV28 and TRBJ1-5, with D perhaps TRBD1 (5 bases). Deletions cut 2 bases from V and 6 bases from J, with 11 bases between. Per the germline V gene, CDR1 is MDHEN and CDR2 is SYDVKM. The CDR3 totals 14 residues. The CDR3 here is CASSLNQGGQPQHF. CDR3 in DNA: TGTGCCAGCAGTTTAAACCAGGGTGGTCAGCCCCAGCATTTT.

Ten or more counts support this clonotype. The V and J genes are TRBV24-1 and TRBJ2-1, with 11 bases matching TRBD2. The ends lost 5 bases at V and 4 bases at J; junction bases unmatched: 6. The length of the CDR3 is 16 residues. Germline CDR1 reads KGHDR; CDR2 reads SFDVKD. The CDR3 here is CATSGIGTSGYNEQFF. CDR3 sequence (DNA): TGTGCCACCAGTGGTATCGGGACTAGCGGTTACAATGAGCAGTTCTTC.

Many counts were recorded for this clonotype. CDR3 DNA sequence: TGCAGTGCTAGAGGGGCAGGGAATCAGCCCCAGCATTTT. Its protein is CSARGAGNQPQHF. The chain employs TRBV20-1 and TRBJ1-5, with a tentative D call TRBD1 (5 bases). CDR1 is DFQATT, CDR2 SNEGSKA, per germline (reference sequence). The CDR3 extends over 13 amino acids. V gave up 1 base and J gave up 4 bases, with 8 bases separating them.

This clonotype was seen repeatedly, ten times or more. This rearrangement joins TRBV12-3 or TRBV12-4 to TRBJ2-1, with TRBD2 identical over 8 bases. Trimming at V came to 7 bases and at J to 4 bases, leaving 6 bases not matched to a gene. The CDR3 is 14 amino acids. The CDR3 region has the DNA TGTGCCAGCATATGGGCGGGGGGATACAATGAGCAGTTCTTC. It codes for CASIWAGGYNEQFF.

This clonotype was detected ten times or more. The J gene is TRBJ2-2, the V gene TRBV2; possibly TRBD2 for D (6 bases). There are 17 residues in the CDR3. The germline V and J ends were trimmed by 0 bases and 4 bases, with 15 bases remaining between them. CDR1 and CDR2 from the germline V gene are SNHLY and FYNNEI. Here the CDR3 DNA reads TGTGCCAGCAGTGAAGCCGGGGCCCGGAGGGGCACCGGGGAGCTGTTTTTT. Translating gives CASSEAGARRGTGELFF.

Details on this clonotype: It may be a read error: a sequence one base away is much more abundant. This chain connects TRBV5-1 to TRBJ2-5, with D perhaps matching TRBD1 (6 bases). CDR3 size: 13 residues. Germline loops: CDR1 SGHRS, CDR2 YFSETQ. Deletions cut 2 bases from V and 3 bases from J, with 8 bases between. CDR3 amino acids: CASSFAGEETQYF. In nucleotides, the CDR3 is TGCGCCAGCAGCTTTGCAGGGGAAGAGACCCAGTACTTC. Supplemented by reference TRBV5-1 and TRBJ2-5, the full variable domain reads KAGVTQTPRYLIKTRGQQVTLSCSPISGHRSVSWYQQTPGQGLQFLFEYFSETQRNKGNFPGRFSGRQFSNSRSEMNVSTLELGDSALYLCASSFAGEETQYFGPGTRLLVL.

This clonotype was seen repeatedly, ten times or more. The chain couples TRBV12-3 or TRBV12-4 to TRBJ1-2; the D is unclear. The CDR3 sequence is 13 residues long. Trimming pared 3 bases from V and 3 bases from J, leaving 8 bases between. CDR3 sequence: CASSFRTDYGYTF. CDR3 in DNA: TGTGCCAGCAGTTTCCGCACGGACTATGGCTACACCTTC.

This clonotype was counted many times. V usage is TRBV16 and J usage is TRBJ2-5; D unresolved. The germline V gene encodes CDR1 KGHSY and CDR2 FQNENV. The CDR3 is made up of 15 amino acids. V was trimmed by 2 bases and J by 2 bases, leaving 12 bases between them. This chain's CDR3 is CASSQTSGSQETQYF. In DNA form, the CDR3 reads TGTGCCAGCAGCCAAACTTCCGGGTCTCAAGAGACCCAGTACTTC.

This clonotype was seen more than once but under ten times. This sequence joins TRBV24-1 and TRBJ2-5; 9 bases agree with TRBD1. Looked up from germline, CDR1 is KGHDR and CDR2 is SFDVKD. Trimming cost V 4 bases and J 5 bases; bases outside gene matches: 7. This CDR3 is built from 15 residues. The DNA of the CDR3 is TGTGCCACCAGTGAATCCGGGACAGGGATGGAGACCCAGTACTTC. Its translation is CATSESGTGMETQYF.

Comments on this clonotype: A much more abundant neighbour one base away suggests this may be a read error. The conserved phenylalanine or tryptophan normally closing the CDR3 is absent here, so this likely arose from a read error. The chain couples TRBV20-1 to TRBJ2-1; possibly TRBD2 for D (6 bases). Trimming cost V 6 bases and J 3 bases, with 15 bases left between them. The length of the CDR3 is 14 residues. Germline values: CDR1 DFQATT, CDR2 SNEGSKA (reference sequence). Written as DNA, the CDR3 is TGCAGTGCCGGGTCTCGGGAGATCTACAATGAGCAGTTCTTG. Its protein is CSAGSREIYNEQFL.

This clonotype appeared many times. The chain employs TRBV7-2 and TRBJ2-6; D possibly corresponds to TRBD2 (5 bases). V lost 5 bases and J 4 bases, leaving 15 bases between the germline ends. The germline V gene has CDR1 SGHTA and CDR2 FQGNSA. This CDR3 contains 16 residues. The CDR3 region has the DNA TGTGCCAGCAGCAGACTATTCAATCGCGGGGCCAACGTCCTGACTTTC. This gives the protein CASSRLFNRGANVLTF. The entire variable domain, with the rest obtained from reference TRBV7-2 and TRBJ2-6, is as follows: GAGVSQSPSNKVTEKGKDVELRCDPISGHTALYWYRQSLGQGLEFLIYFQGNSAPDKSGLPSDRFSAERTGGSVSTLTIQRTQQEDSAVYLCASSRLFNRGANVLTFGAGSRLTVL.

This clonotype was observed many times. The rearrangement uses TRBV5-1 and TRBJ2-1; 7 nucleotides agree with TRBD2. The V segment lost 1 base and the J segment 0 bases; nucleotides outside the gene matches: 7. Germline V gene data show CDR1 as SGHRS and CDR2 as YFSETQ. This CDR3 comprises 17 residues. CDR3 region: CASSLSGGESSYNEQFF. CDR3 in DNA: TGCGCCAGCAGCTTGTCTGGGGGGGAAAGCTCCTACAATGAGCAGTTCTTC. The variable domain in full, completed from reference TRBV5-1 and TRBJ2-1, reads KAGVTQTPRYLIKTRGQQVTLSCSPISGHRSVSWYQQTPGQGLQFLFEYFSETQRNKGNFPGRFSGRQFSNSRSEMNVSTLELGDSALYLCASSLSGGESSYNEQFFGPGTRLTVL.

This clonotype was found once. V gene TRBV4-2 combines with J gene TRBJ2-7; D perhaps matches TRBD1 (5 bases). CDR1 is LGHNA and CDR2 is YNFKEQ in the germline V gene. Trimming removed 1 base at V and 3 bases at J, with 13 bases between. CDR3 length: 15 amino acids. This CDR3 reads CASSQVQGVLYEQYF. In nucleotides, the CDR3 is TGTGCCAGCAGCCAAGTCCAAGGGGTCCTCTACGAGCAGTACTTC.

The CDR3 DNA is TGCGCCAGCAGTGAGGGCGGGAGCGGAGATACGCAGTATTTT. It encodes CASSEGGSGDTQYF. This chain connects TRBV10-2 to TRBJ2-3, with 7 positions matching TRBD2. V lost 2 bases, J lost 5 bases, and 4 bases stayed unmatched. Germline V lookup: CDR1 WSHSY, CDR2 SAAADI. CDR3 size: 14 residues.

The rearrangement links TRBV20-1 to TRBJ2-7; D is possibly TRBD1 or TRBD2 (5 bases each). Germline CDR1 is DFQATT and CDR2 is SNEGSKA (reference sequence). V was cut by 2 bases and J by 1 base, with 12 bases left in between. This CDR3 region has 14 residues. The CDR3 nucleotides read TGCAGTGCTAGAACCGGGACGCCATCCTACGAGCAGTACTTC. It specifies CSARTGTPSYEQYF.

This clonotype was found many times. The chain carries TRBV5-1 and TRBJ2-3, with 7 bases identical to TRBD2. Germline CDR1 SGHRS, CDR2 YFSETQ. The CDR3 runs 15 residues. V lost 2 bases to trimming and J lost 3 bases; unmatched junction nucleotides: 6. Here the CDR3 reads CASSFFGGRTDTQYF. The CDR3, as DNA: TGCGCCAGCAGCTTTTTCGGGGGGAGAACAGATACGCAGTATTTT.

This clonotype was detected a few times. The gene calls are TRBV5-6 and TRBJ1-3, with D unresolved. The CDR3 length is 14 residues. Germline V gene sequence: CDR1 SGHDT, CDR2 YYEEEE. V lost 5 bases and J lost 5, with 14 bases in between. The CDR3: CASSPERSRNTIYF. The DNA for the CDR3 is TGTGCCAGCAGTCCCGAGAGGTCGAGAAACACCATATATTTT.

This clonotype was counted between two and nine times. The chain combines TRBV19 with TRBJ1-1, with a weak D call TRBD1 (5 bases). The CDR3 consists of 12 residues. Trimming left V 5 bases short and J 1 base short, with 5 bases between. Germline V gives CDR1 LNHDA, CDR2 SQIVND (reference sequence). The CDR3 DNA is TGTGCCAGTAGTGGGACGAACACTGAAGCTTTCTTT. It yields the protein CASSGTNTEAFF.

This sequence joins TRBV6-1 and TRBJ1-5; D unclear. The CDR3 has 13 residues. Germline-derived CDR1 and CDR2 are MNHNS and SASEGT. V was pared by 7 bases and J by 0 bases, with 7 bases between. The CDR3 loop reads CASKAYSNQPQHF. CDR3 bases: TGTGCCAGCAAGGCATATAGCAATCAGCCCCAGCATTTT.